The clone carrying this T cell receptor beta chain came up a few times. Antigen specificity is unknown. CDR1 and CDR2 (germline): SQVTM, ANQGSEA. CDR3 length equals 12 residues. The study sequenced TCR beta in blood CD8+ and CD4+ T cells. Isolation of CD8+ and CD4+ T cells was performed negatively, whereas enrichment of TEMRA cells was done by FACS. This record belongs to a study of CD8 T cells in Susac syndrome. Random-hexamer reverse transcription was applied to roughly 0.45 to 1 ug RNA. Amplification of TCR beta CDR3 was carried out by immunoSEQ multiplex PCR, which covered 54 Vbeta and 13 Jbeta segments. MiXCR was run by TCRdb on the immunoSEQ multiplex PCR reads, yielding one entry per CDR3 protein. The table includes about 200,000 distinct CDR3 sequences, roughly 96% detected once. General study results and limits: Individuals included in the TCR sequencing and HLA analysis were acknowledged by the study to be relatively few in number.

The TCR was taken from a human donor with multiple sclerosis. This chain connects TRBV29-1 to TRBJ2-1; TRBD1 is a possible D gene (6 bases). Sample: CD4+ T cells from PBMCs. CDR3 protein: CSGQGSYNEQFF. Written as DNA, the CDR3 is TGCTCCGGTCAGGGGTCCTACAATGAGCAGTTCTTC.